These 26 T cell receptor beta chains originate from one sample sequenced in a study of Ad26.COV2.S vaccination and SARS-CoV-2 variants (dated by TCRdb to 2020 to 2023). Library preparation was by the immunoSEQ multiplex PCR assay. TCRdb provides this immuneACCESS table in a form limited to in-frame rearrangements. Some clones are lacking; in checked studies, under half of them reflect an unresolved V gene, and why the rest are absent is not known. Within this sample are 360,000 or so clones, with 89% of them counted one time only. The ten largest clones take up about 2% of the sample. In light of the paper, this sample's treatment or condition label describes: over 15 received Ad26.COV2.S at low or high dose, single or two shots; about 5 received placebo; per-sample allocation not given. Repertoires of vaccine and placebo recipients were sequenced from samples taken on day 63 after the first injection.

The specimen was peripheral blood, collected in a trial of Ad26.COV2.S vaccine versus placebo. All receptors derive from a person between 18 and 59 years old who received the Ad26.COV2.S COVID-19 vaccine or a placebo.

The rearrangement joins TRBV5-1 to TRBJ2-7, with D hard to call. CDR3 length: 12 amino acids. CDR1 and CDR2 from the germline V gene are SGHRS and YFSETQ. With 0 bases removed from V and 5 bases from J, the gap between germline ends came to 6 bases. Written as DNA, the CDR3 is TGCGCCAGCAGCTTGGATGGGGACGAGCAGTACTTC. Translating it yields CASSLDGDEQYF.

The rearrangement uses TRBV4-2 and TRBJ2-2; no reliable D call. Deletions cut 4 bases from V and 0 bases from J, with 9 bases between. Germline values: CDR1 LGHNA, CDR2 YNFKEQ. This CDR3 has 15 amino acids. The CDR3 region is CASSLLASNTGELFF. DNA for the CDR3: TGTGCCAGCAGCCTTCTTGCATCGAACACCGGGGAGCTGTTTTTT.

In this sample, this clone turned up once. The chain uses TRBV29-1 and TRBJ1-3; no reliable D call. Trimming removed 1 base from V and 2 bases from J, with 0 bases in between. This CDR3 spans 11 amino acids. The germline V gene has CDR1 SQVTM and CDR2 ANQGSEA. In DNA, the CDR3 is TGCAGCGTTGAAGCTGGAAACACCATATATTTT. The encoded protein is CSVEAGNTIYF.

The chain recombines TRBV21-1 with TRBJ1-2; whether TRBD1, the table's D call, matches the DNA was not checked. TRBV21-1 is shown as a pseudogene. The CDR3 is 16 residues long. The CDR3 bases are TGTGCCAGCAGCAAAGGGGCCCGGCAGGGGGCTAATGGCTACACCTTC. Its protein product is CASSKGARQGANGYTF.

The V call is TRBV6-6, the J call TRBJ2-2, with D perhaps matching TRBD2 (5 bases). V gave up 4 bases and J gave up 5 bases, with 17 bases separating them. There are 16 residues in the CDR3. The germline CDR1 and CDR2 sequences are MNHNY and SVGAGI (reference sequence). As DNA, the CDR3 is TGTGCCAGCAGTTCCCTAGTAGGGAGTCGGACCGGGGAGCTGTTTTTT. As protein: CASSSLVGSRTGELFF.

This chain links TRBV7-8 with TRBJ2-1, with 12 bases identical to TRBD2. V was clipped by 5 bases and J by 4 bases; unmatched bases: 18. The CDR3 length is 20 residues. Germline CDR1 is SGHVS and CDR2 is FQNEAQ. CDR3: CASSPRPQTLAGGRYNEQFF. CDR3 DNA: TGTGCCAGCAGCCCTAGGCCCCAGACTCTAGCGGGAGGGCGTTACAATGAGCAGTTCTTC.

This chain connects TRBV12-5 to TRBJ2-1; 16 bases fit TRBD2. The CDR3 runs 19 residues. The V gene end was trimmed by 2 bases and the J gene end by 4 bases; junction bases not matched to a gene: 8. CDR1 is LGHNT and CDR2 is FRNRAP in the germline V gene. This CDR3 reads CASGLMAGTSGRVYNEQFF. CDR3 sequence (DNA): TGTGCTAGTGGTTTGATGGCCGGGACTAGCGGGAGGGTTTACAATGAGCAGTTCTTC.

This chain connects TRBV3-1 (or the pseudogene TRBV3-2) to TRBJ2-3; D gene ambiguous. V was shortened by 6 bases and J by 2 bases, with 9 bases between the two germline ends. Germline CDR1 LGHDT, CDR2 YNNKEL (reference sequence). This CDR3 is built from 13 residues. CDR3 sequence (DNA): TGTGCCAGCAGAAGACGTTCCACAGATACGCAGTATTTT. Translation gives CASRRRSTDTQYF.

This chain connects TRBV6-5 to TRBJ1-2, with a weak D call TRBD1 (5 bases). This CDR3 comprises 13 residues. The V gene lost 5 bases and the J gene lost 9 bases, with 16 bases spanning the gap. The germline V gene encodes CDR1 MNHEY and CDR2 SVGAGI. The CDR3, as DNA: TGTGCCAGCAGTAGGGACGGACCGGGAAGCTACACCTTC. Its protein product is CASSRDGPGSYTF.

This chain joins TRBV30 and TRBJ2-7, with a weak D call TRBD2 (7 bases). The CDR3 consists of 13 residues. V lost 0 bases to trimming and J lost 6 bases, with 12 bases between them. CDR1 and CDR2 from the germline V gene are GTSNPN and SVGIG (reference sequence). The CDR3: CAWSVGGAREQYF. The CDR3 region has the DNA TGTGCCTGGAGTGTAGGGGGGGCGCGCGAGCAGTACTTC.

The chain links TRBV24-1 to TRBJ2-5; D is uncertain. V was cut by 5 bases and J by 6 bases, with 9 bases left in between. The CDR3 contains 12 residues. Germline V gene lookup returns CDR1 KGHDR and CDR2 SFDVKD. The CDR3 loop is CATSGGRKTQYF. The CDR3 DNA reads TGTGCCACCAGTGGCGGCAGAAAGACCCAGTACTTC.

The chain links TRBV3-1 (or the pseudogene TRBV3-2) to TRBJ1-1; D uncertain. V was shortened by 0 bases and J by 10 bases, with 15 bases between the two germline ends. This CDR3 is 14 amino acids long. Germline-derived CDR1 and CDR2 are LGHDT and YNNKEL (reference sequence). CDR3 region: CASSQDSRRIGAFF. The CDR3 DNA follows: TGTGCCAGCAGCCAAGATAGTAGAAGGATCGGAGCTTTCTTT.

V is TRBV29-1 and J is TRBJ2-7; 9 bases are a match to TRBD1. This CDR3 has 12 amino acids. V lost 7 bases and J lost 5; bases outside the gene matches: 6. Per germline, CDR1 SQVTM and CDR2 ANQGSEA. In DNA, the CDR3 is TGCAGCGCCCGGACAGGGGCTGACGAGCAGTACTTC. Its protein is CSARTGADEQYF.

Here the CDR3 DNA reads TGTGCCAGCAGCTGGGGACTAGTGGAGACCCAGTACTTC. Translating it yields CASSWGLVETQYF. The J gene is TRBJ2-5, the V gene TRBV11-3; TRBD2 matches at 8 bases. Germline loops: CDR1 SGHNT, CDR2 YENEEA. The CDR3 is made up of 13 amino acids. Unmatched junction bases numbered 3, after V lost 4 bases and J lost 5 bases.

The rearrangement joins TRBV7-3 to TRBJ2-2, with D possibly TRBD2 on 6 matching bases. This CDR3 has 15 residues. Germline values: CDR1 SGHTA, CDR2 FQGTGA. The V end lost 6 bases, the J end lost 0 bases, and 11 bases lay between the germline ends. The CDR3: CASRLLATNTGELFF. The CDR3, as DNA: TGTGCCAGCAGATTACTAGCTACGAACACCGGGGAGCTGTTTTTT.

This clone has more than one count but fewer than ten. The chain joins TRBV7-3 to TRBJ1-1; no clear D. V shed 1 base and J shed 1 base, with 10 bases lying between them. In germline, CDR1 is SGHTA, CDR2 FQGTGA. This CDR3 has 15 amino acids. The CDR3: CASSLMPVPNTEAFF. The CDR3 DNA sequence: TGTGCCAGCAGCTTAATGCCAGTGCCGAACACTGAAGCTTTCTTT.

This chain connects TRBV10-3 to TRBJ1-1, with 7 positions matching TRBD1. This CDR3 is built from 13 residues. Germline values: CDR1 ENHRY, CDR2 SYGVKD. Germline trimming cut 4 bases from V and 4 bases from J; bases unmatched to any gene: 3. The CDR3 sequence is CAISAGQTTEAFF. The CDR3 DNA follows: TGTGCCATCAGTGCGGGACAGACCACTGAAGCTTTCTTT.

The gene calls are TRBV5-1 and TRBJ1-4; D is undetermined. Per germline, CDR1 SGHRS and CDR2 YFSETQ. CDR3 size: 15 residues. V was trimmed by 0 bases and J by 0 bases, leaving 6 bases between them. The CDR3 DNA is TGCGCCAGCAGCTTGGGGCAGTCAACTAATGAAAAACTGTTTTTT. The encoded protein is CASSLGQSTNEKLFF. Drawing the rest from reference TRBV5-1 and TRBJ1-4, the complete variable domain is KAGVTQTPRYLIKTRGQQVTLSCSPISGHRSVSWYQQTPGQGLQFLFEYFSETQRNKGNFPGRFSGRQFSNSRSEMNVSTLELGDSALYLCASSLGQSTNEKLFFGSGTQLSVL.

Comment on this clone: The junction and the germline gene differ at one end; a read error may be behind it. This chain connects TRBV28 to TRBJ2-7; D could derive from TRBD1 or TRBD2 (5 bases each). The CDR3 has 11 amino acids. The germline gives CDR1 MDHEN, CDR2 SYDVKM. The CDR3 is CASSLSGGADF. CDR3 bases: TGTGCCAGCAGTTTGAGTGGGGGTGCCGATTTC.

This chain connects TRBV28 to TRBJ2-7; D is perhaps TRBD2 (6 bases). CDR3 size: 12 residues. V lost 11 bases, J lost 2 bases, and 13 bases lay in between. Germline assignment: CDR1 MDHEN and CDR2 SYDVKM. CDR3: CASRAGTYEQYF. CDR3 coding DNA: TGTGCCTCGAGGGCGGGAACCTACGAGCAGTACTTC.

The chain is built from TRBV18 and TRBJ2-1; maybe TRBD2 (5 bases). The CDR3 is made up of 15 amino acids. Germline CDR1 reads KGHSH; CDR2 reads LQKENI. The V gene lost 3 bases and the J gene lost 0 bases, with 9 bases spanning the gap. In nucleotides, the CDR3 is TGTGCCAGCTCACCTAGCGCCGACTCCTACAATGAGCAGTTCTTC. This sequence encodes CASSPSADSYNEQFF.

This clone was counted once. V is TRBV18 and J is TRBJ1-5; D is unclear. CDR3 length: 17 amino acids. Trimming cost V 2 bases and J 2 bases, with 16 bases left between them. CDR1 KGHSH and CDR2 LQKENI come from the germline V gene. This chain's CDR3 is CASSPVDGVMGNQPQHF. The CDR3 nucleotides read TGTGCCAGCTCACCAGTGGATGGGGTGATGGGCAATCAGCCCCAGCATTTT.

This clone was seen a single time. The chain joins TRBV6-1 to TRBJ1-4, with D possibly TRBD1 on 6 matching bases. Trimming removed 3 bases from V and 6 bases from J, with 11 bases in between. The CDR3 extends over 14 amino acids. Per germline, CDR1 MNHNS and CDR2 SASEGT. CDR3 protein: CASSEKRGDEKLFF. CDR3 DNA: TGTGCCAGCAGTGAGAAGAGGGGGGATGAAAAACTGTTTTTT.

The chain uses TRBV7-9 and TRBJ1-3; D unresolved. Germline V gene sequence: CDR1 SEHNR, CDR2 FQNEAQ (reference sequence). V was pared by 7 bases and J by 4 bases, with 17 bases between. CDR3 length: 15 residues. The CDR3 sequence is CASIEVAEPGNTIYF. In DNA, the CDR3 is TGTGCCAGCATCGAGGTGGCAGAGCCGGGAAACACCATATATTTT.

For this clone: Sequence at one end of the junction differs from germline and may be a read error. V is TRBV6-2 or TRBV6-3 and J is TRBJ2-1; D ambiguous. The V gene's germline CDR1 is MNHEY and CDR2 SVGEGT. This CDR3 region has 14 residues. The CDR3 loop is CASSHSLDYNEQFF. DNA for the CDR3: TGTGCCAGCAGTCACTCCTTGGACTACAATGAGCAGTTCTTC.

This sequence joins TRBV2 and TRBJ1-1; D gene unclear. V lost 7 bases to trimming and J lost 4 bases, with 22 bases between them. The germline V gene has CDR1 SNHLY and CDR2 FYNNEI. CDR3 length: 16 amino acids. The CDR3 DNA reads as TGTGCCAGCACATTTGGTAGGTGGTCCTCGGCCACTGAAGCTTTCTTT. This encodes CASTFGRWSSATEAFF.